This T cell receptor (beta chain) comes out of a study of cytomegalovirus exposure and HLA in healthy donors. Study-wide findings and caveats: V- and J-gene trimming of TCR beta was linked (in a later analysis) to a missense DCLRE1C variant. An analysis was carried out at a later point. It showed that HLA-associated TCR beta chains were more clonally expanded than equally common non-associated chains. TCR beta chains numbering under 200 were designated cytomegalovirus-associated.

The germline gives CDR1 MDHEN, CDR2 SYDVKM. This CDR3 contains 15 residues. The junction had 10 bases not matched to a gene; V was cut back by 3 bases and J by 10 bases. Researchers ran the PCR with 60 Vbeta and 13 Jbeta primers. Generated by immunoSEQ multiplex PCR, the TCRdb table keeps only in-frame clones and is missing some. Of some 98,000 clones in the sample, more than 60% are singletons; the top ten hold 2% to 2.5%. A word on this clone: Its antigen is still unknown.

This TCR was recovered from a man aged 45-60 years in good health and CMV-seronegative. The sample was PBMCs. V is TRBV28 and J is TRBJ2-1; 9 nucleotides match TRBD1. CDR3: CASSFTGQGSTEQFF. The CDR3 region has the DNA TGTGCCAGCAGTTTCACCGGACAGGGGTCCACCGAGCAGTTCTTC.